These T cell receptor beta chains were read from a single sample in a study of human T cells and chemical hapten exposure. TCRdb reprocessed the RACE reads via MiXCR and lists one record per CDR3 protein. The sample lists under 200,000 distinct CDR3 sequences; more than 14% were seen once. The sample here was whole blood, taken in connection with sensitization to the hapten diphenylcyclopropenone (DPC). Every receptor here comes from a woman aged 30 to 39 with alopecia areata. Some clones in this sample may be carry-over from other donors' samples. Both conserved end residues are part of each CDR3. A D gene is named only where the DNA matches it firmly. The size entry is marked missing in some rows and otherwise reads once, few, many or a size class.

j_gene,v_gene,d_gene,abundance,CDR3nt,CDR3aa
TRBJ2-1,TRBV6-2/TRBV6-3,.,few,TGTGCCAGCAGTTACGCGACTACCGGGAATGAGCAGTTCTTC,CASSYATTGNEQFF
TRBJ1-2,TRBV7-2,.,.,TGTGCCAGCAGCAAAAGGGCACAGGGTGCCGGTTTTTCCTATGGCTACACCTTC,CASSKRAQGAGFSYGYTF
TRBJ2-3,TRBV5-1,TRBD1,.,TGCGCCAGCAGCCAGGGGGACGTAACCACAGATACGCAGTATTTT,CASSQGDVTTDTQYF
TRBJ1-2,TRBV6-2/TRBV6-3,.,.,TGTGCCAGCACCCTGTCCGGGACGGCTAACTATGGCTACACCTTC,CASTLSGTANYGYTF
TRBJ1-1,TRBV12-3/TRBV12-4,.,.,TGTGCCAGCAGTGACAGGTTGAACACTGAAGCTTTCTTT,CASSDRLNTEAFF
TRBJ1-6,TRBV7-9,TRBD1,few,TGTGCCAGCAGCCTATCGGACAGGGGAGTAAAATTGAATTCACCCCTCCACTTT,CASSLSDRGVKLNSPLHF
TRBJ2-1,TRBV5-8,TRBD2,few,TGTGCCAGCAGCCGCGGGACTAGCGGCGTCAATGAGCAGTTCTTC,CASSRGTSGVNEQFF
TRBJ2-7,TRBV10-2,.,.,TGCGCCAGCAGTATGGGGTACGAGCAGTACTTC,CASSMGYEQYF
TRBJ2-5,TRBV18,.,.,TGTGCCAGCTCGCGACAGAATCAAGAGACCCAGTACTTC,CASSRQNQETQYF
TRBJ1-1,TRBV29-1,.,.,TGCAGCGTTAGCGGACAGATGAACACTGAAGCTTTCTTT,CSVSGQMNTEAFF
TRBJ1-1,TRBV24-1,.,few,TGTGCCACCAGTAATGAGTGGGGTGAAGCTTTCTTT,CATSNEWGEAFF
TRBJ2-3,TRBV5-5,.,few,TGTGCCAGCAGCTTGTATCCGGGATCTTTGGCAGATACGCAGTATTTT,CASSLYPGSLADTQYF
TRBJ2-5,TRBV19,.,few,TGTGCCAGTAGTATAGATCAATGGGGGACCCAGTACTTC,CASSIDQWGTQYF
TRBJ1-3,TRBV7-8,.,.,TGTGCCAGCAGCGACTACTCTGGAAACACCATATATTTT,CASSDYSGNTIYF
TRBJ1-6,TRBV28,TRBD1,.,TGTGCCAGCACTACCCCGGGACAGGGGGCCTCACCCCTCCACTTT,CASTTPGQGASPLHF
TRBJ2-1,TRBV7-2,.,once,TGTGCCAGCAGCTCCTTTCACAATGAGCAGTTCTTC,CASSSFHNEQFF
TRBJ2-1,TRBV6-2/TRBV6-3,TRBD2,few,TGTGCCAGCAGTTTCTCGGGACTAGTCAATGAGCAGTTCTTC,CASSFSGLVNEQFF
TRBJ2-2,TRBV29-1,.,.,TGCAGCGTTGACGGGCTGAACACCGGGGAGCTGTTTTTT,CSVDGLNTGELFF
TRBJ2-1,TRBV5-4,TRBD2,many,TGTGCCAGCAGCCGGACTAGCGGGGGGGCATACCACAATGAGCAGTTCTTC,CASSRTSGGAYHNEQFF
TRBJ2-3,TRBV29-1,.,few,TGCAGCGGACAGATACCTAGCACAGATACGCAGTATTTT,CSGQIPSTDTQYF
TRBJ1-2,TRBV9,TRBD1,.,TGTGCCAGCAGCGTAGCCGGGACAGGGAGGTATGGCTACACCTTC,CASSVAGTGRYGYTF
TRBJ1-2,TRBV2,TRBD1,few,TGTGCCAGCAGCAAAAAACAGGGGTTAACTAACTATGGCTACACCTTC,CASSKKQGLTNYGYTF